These 11 T cell receptor beta chains were sequenced from one sample in a study of identical twins. TCRdb analysed the 5' RACE reads with MiXCR anew, one entry per CDR3 protein. Here the sample spans about 260,000 distinct CDR3 sequences, approximately 7% being singletons. Another study also made use of these data, one on yellow fever vaccine responses in identical twins.

Sequencing input: memory (CD45RO+) T cells sorted from blood. These receptors originate from a woman younger than 35 in good health.

Ten or more counts support this clonotype. The chain has TRBV7-6 and TRBJ1-5, with a weak D call TRBD1 (5 bases). The CDR3 runs 14 residues. Per germline, CDR1 SGHVS and CDR2 FNYEAQ. V lost 3 bases to trimming and J lost 5 bases, with 11 bases between them. The DNA of the CDR3 is TGTGCCAGCAGCTTGTCAGGGTTAGATCAGCCCCAGCATTTT. Encoded protein: CASSLSGLDQPQHF.

The table lists this clonotype with many counts. This chain joins TRBV12-3 or TRBV12-4 and TRBJ2-1; 9 bases agree with TRBD2. With 5 bases clipped from V and 6 bases from J, the junction kept 8 bases outside the gene matches. The CDR3 covers 15 residues. CDR3 sequence: CASSQNSGSGNEQFF. CDR3 sequence (DNA): TGTGCCAGCAGTCAAAATAGCGGGAGCGGCAATGAGCAGTTCTTC.

The rearrangement joins TRBV28 to TRBJ1-1, with no clear D. The germline V and J ends were trimmed by 6 bases and 4 bases, with 6 bases remaining between them. The germline gives CDR1 MDHEN, CDR2 SYDVKM. The CDR3 totals 11 residues. In DNA, the CDR3 is TGTGCCAGCAGGGTTTTCACTGAAGCTTTCTTT. The encoded protein is CASRVFTEAFF.

The chain couples TRBV10-3 to TRBJ1-2; D possibly corresponds to TRBD1 (6 bases). The CDR3 is made up of 15 amino acids. V was shortened by 6 bases and J by 1 base, with 15 bases between the two germline ends. CDR1 and CDR2 from the germline V gene are ENHRY and SYGVKD. The CDR3 region is CAISGPVRGNYGYTF. CDR3 DNA: TGTGCCATCAGCGGACCAGTCAGGGGTAACTATGGCTACACCTTC.

This clonotype was seen a handful of times. This chain links TRBV6-2 or TRBV6-3 with TRBJ2-1; a weak D match, TRBD1 (6 bases). V shed 3 bases and J shed 4 bases, with 10 bases lying between them. Germline CDR1 MNHEY, CDR2 SVGEGT. The CDR3 spans 14 residues. In nucleotides, the CDR3 is TGTGCCAGCAGTTATGGTACAGGGTACAATGAGCAGTTCTTC. As protein: CASSYGTGYNEQFF.

The V gene is TRBV5-6, the J gene TRBJ2-7; TRBD2 agrees at 8 bases. V was pared by 6 bases and J by 2 bases, with 7 bases of the junction left unmatched. Germline CDR1 is SGHDT and CDR2 is YYEEEE. The CDR3 length is 14 residues. CDR3 nucleotides: TGTGCCAGCACCCGTAGCGGGGTACCCTACGAGCAGTACTTC. As protein: CASTRSGVPYEQYF.

This chain joins TRBV4-1 and TRBJ2-7; TRBD2 is a possible D gene (6 bases). The CDR3 loop spans 16 amino acids. Trimming cost V 1 base and J 2 bases, with 15 bases left between them. In germline, CDR1 is MGHRA, CDR2 YSYEKL. The CDR3 coding sequence is TGCGCCAGCAGCCAAGCGACCGGGAGTCCCCCCTACGAGCAGTACTTC. Its protein product is CASSQATGSPPYEQYF.

J is TRBJ2-7 and V is TRBV9; possible D gene TRBD2, 5 bases. The length of the CDR3 is 11 residues. V dropped 4 bases and J dropped 9 bases, with 11 bases sitting between them. Germline CDR1 and CDR2: SGDLS and YYNGEE. The CDR3 DNA reads as TGTGCCAGCAGCCTGACTACGGGGCAGTACTTC. Its translation is CASSLTTGQYF.

This rearrangement joins TRBV27 to TRBJ1-2, with TRBD1 as a possible D gene (6 bases). The V gene lost 6 bases and the J gene lost 7 bases, with 15 bases spanning the gap. The CDR3 spans 13 residues. Germline V gene sequence: CDR1 MNHEY, CDR2 SMNVEV (reference sequence). The DNA of the CDR3 is TGTGCCAGCAGACTCACAGGGCAGGGTGGCTACACCTTC. Encoded protein: CASRLTGQGGYTF.

This clonotype has only a few counts. This rearrangement joins TRBV7-8 to TRBJ2-7; 7 bases agree with TRBD2. The length of the CDR3 is 16 residues. V gave up 3 bases and J gave up 4 bases; unmatched junction bases: 12. Germline assignment: CDR1 SGHVS and CDR2 FQNEAQ. CDR3 region: CASSFVRRGRPYEQYF. The CDR3 DNA reads TGTGCCAGCAGCTTTGTGCGGCGGGGGAGGCCTTACGAGCAGTACTTC.

The rearrangement joins TRBV10-3 to TRBJ2-7; TRBD1 aligns across 7 bases. J was trimmed by 1 base and V by 10 bases; bases with no gene match: 7. This CDR3 is built from 13 residues. Germline V CDR1 and CDR2: ENHRY, SYGVKD. DNA for the CDR3: TGTGCCACCTCCCCGGGACAGTCCTACGAGCAGTACTTC. Translating gives CATSPGQSYEQYF.